The present entry profiles one T cell receptor (beta chain) with its context. Its antigen remains unidentified. This sample is drawn from a study of T-cell memory formation after mild COVID-19. V lost 1 base to trimming and J lost 1 base, with 5 bases between them. This CDR3 spans 13 amino acids. Germline loops: CDR1 DFQATT, CDR2 SNEGSKA (reference sequence). Whole-study results and caveats: Confirmation was lacking for SARS-CoV-2 specificity of second-wave clones that peaked on day 37. Clones shrinking from day 15 to 85 showed even CD4/CD8 mixes; later expanders tilted CD4+.

TCRdb re-called the 5' RACE reads through MiXCR, storing one row per CDR3 protein. The data contain some 350,000 distinct CDR3 sequences, 10% to 15% of them singletons. The chain recombines TRBV20-1 with TRBJ2-4; D is unresolved. The sequence derives from a man between 18 and 29 years old who had mild COVID-19 (a few samples of this study predate the infection). Cell type and time point are not known. Sequenced input: PBMCs or a T cell subset sorted from them (not recorded which). CDR3 DNA sequence: TGCAGTGCTAGAGCTGGGGCCAAAAACATTCAGTACTTC. It codes for CSARAGAKNIQYF.